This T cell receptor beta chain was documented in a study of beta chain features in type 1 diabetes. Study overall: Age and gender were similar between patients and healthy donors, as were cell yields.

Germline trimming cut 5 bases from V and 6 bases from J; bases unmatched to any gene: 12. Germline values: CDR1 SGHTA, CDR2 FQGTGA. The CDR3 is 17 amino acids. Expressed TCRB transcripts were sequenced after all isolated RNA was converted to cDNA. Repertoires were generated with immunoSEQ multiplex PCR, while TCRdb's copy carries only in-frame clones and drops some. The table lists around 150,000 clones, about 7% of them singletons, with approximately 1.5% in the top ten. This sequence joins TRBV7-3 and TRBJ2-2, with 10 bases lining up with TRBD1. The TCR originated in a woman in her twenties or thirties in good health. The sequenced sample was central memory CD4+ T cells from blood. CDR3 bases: TGTGCCAGCAGCCCCCGAGGACAGGGGGTAGGTTCCGGGGAGCTGTTTTTT. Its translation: CASSPRGQGVGSGELFF.